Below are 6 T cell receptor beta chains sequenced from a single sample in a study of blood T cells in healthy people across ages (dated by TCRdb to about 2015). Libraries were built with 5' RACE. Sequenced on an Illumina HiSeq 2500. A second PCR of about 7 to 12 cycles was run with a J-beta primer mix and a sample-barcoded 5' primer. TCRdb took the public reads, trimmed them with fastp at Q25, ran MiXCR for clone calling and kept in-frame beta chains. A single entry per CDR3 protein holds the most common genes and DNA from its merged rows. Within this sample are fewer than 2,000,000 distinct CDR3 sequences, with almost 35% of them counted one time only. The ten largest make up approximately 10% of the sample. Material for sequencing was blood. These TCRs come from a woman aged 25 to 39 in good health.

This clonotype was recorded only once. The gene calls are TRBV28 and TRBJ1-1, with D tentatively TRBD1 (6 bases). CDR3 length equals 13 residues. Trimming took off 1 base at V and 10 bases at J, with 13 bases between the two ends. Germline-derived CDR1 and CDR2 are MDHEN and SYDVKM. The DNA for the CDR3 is TGTGCCAGCAGTTTATCCGGTGAACAGGGAGCTTTCTTT. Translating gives CASSLSGEQGAFF. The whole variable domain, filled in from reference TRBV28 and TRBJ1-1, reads DVKVTQSSRYLVKRTGEKVFLECVQDMDHENMFWYRQDPGLGLRLIYFSYDVKMKEKGDIPEGYSVSREKKERFSLILESASTNQTSMYLCASSLSGEQGAFFGQGTRLTVV.

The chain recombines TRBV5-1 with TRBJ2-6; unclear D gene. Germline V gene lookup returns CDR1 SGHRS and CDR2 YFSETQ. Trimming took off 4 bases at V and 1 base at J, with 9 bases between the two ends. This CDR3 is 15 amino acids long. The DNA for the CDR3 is TGCGCCAGCAGCGGAGTCTTGTCTGGGGCCAACGTCCTGACTTTC. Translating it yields CASSGVLSGANVLTF.

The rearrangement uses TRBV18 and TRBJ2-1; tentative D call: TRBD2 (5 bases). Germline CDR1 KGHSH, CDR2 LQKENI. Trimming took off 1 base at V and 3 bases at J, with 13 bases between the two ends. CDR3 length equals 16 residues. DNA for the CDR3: TGTGCCAGCTCACCACAAAGGGTCGGGAACTACAATGAGCAGTTCTTC. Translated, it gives CASSPQRVGNYNEQFF.

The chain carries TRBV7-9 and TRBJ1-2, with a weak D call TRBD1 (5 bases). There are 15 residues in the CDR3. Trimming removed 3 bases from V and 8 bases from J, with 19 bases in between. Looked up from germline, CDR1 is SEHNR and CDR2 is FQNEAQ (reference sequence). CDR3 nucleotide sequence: TGTGCCAGCAGCTTCGAGGGGAAAAGGTTCGAGGGCTACACCTTC. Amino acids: CASSFEGKRFEGYTF.

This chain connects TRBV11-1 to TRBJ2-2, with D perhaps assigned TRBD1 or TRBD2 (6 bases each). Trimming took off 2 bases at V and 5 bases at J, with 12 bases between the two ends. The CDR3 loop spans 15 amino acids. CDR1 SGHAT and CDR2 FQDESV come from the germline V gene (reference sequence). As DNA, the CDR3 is TGTGCCAGCAGCTTATCTACAGGGAGGACCGGGGAGCTGTTTTTT. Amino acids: CASSLSTGRTGELFF.

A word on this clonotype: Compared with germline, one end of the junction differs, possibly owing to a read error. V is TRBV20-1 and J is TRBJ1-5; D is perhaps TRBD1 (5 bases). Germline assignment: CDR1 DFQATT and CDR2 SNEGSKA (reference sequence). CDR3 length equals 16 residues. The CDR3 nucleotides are TGCAGTGCTAGAGATTCGGGGGGAAGTAGCAATCGGCCCCAGCATTTT. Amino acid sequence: CSARDSGGSSNRPQHF.